Below are 12 T cell receptor beta chains sequenced from a single sample in a study of T cells in Graves' hyperthyroidism and ophthalmopathy. Amplification of TCR beta CDR3 regions was performed using RNA transcripts as template. An initial round of RT-PCR targeting the TCR CDR3 relied on the HTBI primer set. TCRdb recomputed calls from the multiplex PCR reads with MiXCR, one row per CDR3 protein. Of around 430,000 distinct CDR3 sequences listed, about 15% are singletons. The sequenced sample consisted of blood. These receptors were collected from a woman under 40 with Graves' hyperthyroidism.

The rearrangement uses TRBV5-1 and TRBJ2-7; D tentatively reads TRBD1 or TRBD2 (6 bases each). Trimming removed 0 bases from V and 4 bases from J, with 14 bases in between. The CDR3 consists of 15 residues. Germline CDR1 and CDR2: SGHRS and YFSETQ. The CDR3 loop is CASSLGGGGRYEQYF. CDR3 bases: TGCGCCAGCAGCTTGGGAGGGGGAGGACGATACGAGCAGTACTTC.

This clonotype turned up a few times. This chain connects TRBV4-1 to TRBJ2-7; TRBD2 agrees at 14 bases. Germline trimming cut 1 base from V and 7 bases from J; bases unmatched to any gene: 12. Germline values: CDR1 MGHRA, CDR2 YSYEKL. The CDR3 totals 18 residues. The CDR3 sequence is CASSQAAGLAGGLWEQYF. CDR3 nucleotide sequence: TGCGCCAGCAGCCAAGCCGCTGGACTAGCGGGAGGCCTTTGGGAGCAGTACTTC.

V gene TRBV5-1 combines with J gene TRBJ2-7; the D gene is possibly TRBD2 (6 bases). Germline V CDR1 and CDR2: SGHRS, YFSETQ. V lost 3 bases, J lost 6 bases, and 25 bases lay in between. The CDR3 is made up of 17 amino acids. The CDR3 DNA reads TGCGCCAGCAGCTCGTCGAATACCGGGACTCGGTTCGGCGAGCAGTACTTC. Translation gives CASSSSNTGTRFGEQYF.

The V call is TRBV5-1, the J call TRBJ2-1; D not resolved. Per the germline V gene, CDR1 is SGHRS and CDR2 is YFSETQ. V lost 3 bases to trimming and J lost 1 base, with 11 bases between them. There are 15 residues in the CDR3. The CDR3 is CASSSDPESYNEQFF. CDR3 nucleotides: TGCGCCAGCAGCTCCGACCCAGAGTCCTACAATGAGCAGTTCTTC.

The chain joins TRBV29-1 to TRBJ2-3, with a weak D call TRBD1 (6 bases). Germline assignment: CDR1 SQVTM and CDR2 ANQGSEA. This CDR3 has 14 amino acids. V was pared by 6 bases and J by 2 bases, with 15 bases between. The CDR3 loop reads CSVPGHEDTDTQYF. The DNA of the CDR3 is TGCAGCGTCCCGGGACATGAAGACACAGATACGCAGTATTTT.

The rearrangement uses TRBV19 and TRBJ2-7; no definite D call. The CDR3 runs to 13 residues. Germline V CDR1 and CDR2: LNHDA, SQIVND (reference sequence). The V and J ends lost 5 bases and 2 bases respectively, with 10 bases between them. The CDR3 region is CASSPQLAYEQYF. CDR3 in DNA: TGTGCCAGTAGTCCGCAGCTAGCCTACGAGCAGTACTTC.

There are a few counts of this clonotype. This chain uses TRBV20-1 with TRBJ2-6; possibly TRBD1 for D (5 bases). The CDR3 is 14 residues long. Germline V gene sequence: CDR1 DFQATT, CDR2 SNEGSKA (reference sequence). Trimming stripped 5 bases from V and 0 bases from J, with 8 bases between. Here the CDR3 reads CSAETGSGANVLTF. For the CDR3, the DNA is TGCAGTGCTGAAACAGGCTCTGGGGCCAACGTCCTGACTTTC.

This clonotype was counted ten times or more. The chain links TRBV11-1 to TRBJ2-5; no definite D call. The germline gives CDR1 SGHAT, CDR2 FQDESV (reference sequence). The V and J ends lost 1 base and 2 bases respectively, with 11 bases between them. This CDR3 has 15 residues. For the CDR3, the DNA is TGTGCCAGCAGCTTAGAAAAGGTACTGCAAGAGACCCAGTACTTC. Amino acids: CASSLEKVLQETQYF.

This clonotype was observed a single time. V and J are TRBV5-1 and TRBJ2-1, with 12 nucleotides matching TRBD2. Germline V CDR1 and CDR2: SGHRS, YFSETQ. The junction had 7 bases not matched to a gene; V was cut back by 5 bases and J by 7 bases. The CDR3 length is 15 residues. The CDR3 region has the DNA TGCGCCAGCAGGGTCGCCGGGACTAGCGGGAATGAGCAGTTCTTC. Protein: CASRVAGTSGNEQFF.

This clonotype showed up many times. The chain couples TRBV29-1 to TRBJ1-2, with 10 bases that match TRBD1. The V gene end was trimmed by 3 bases and the J gene end by 3 bases; junction bases not matched to a gene: 7. The CDR3 runs to 15 residues. Germline CDR1 reads SQVTM; CDR2 reads ANQGSEA. CDR3 region: CSVEWQGQGYYGYTF. CDR3 nucleotide sequence: TGCAGCGTTGAGTGGCAGGGACAGGGGTACTATGGCTACACCTTC. The whole variable domain, filled in from reference TRBV29-1 and TRBJ1-2, reads SAVISQKPSRDICQRGTSLTIQCQVDSQVTMMFWYRQQPGQSLTLIATANQGSEATYESGFVIDKFPISRPNLTFSTLTVSNMSPEDSSIYLCSVEWQGQGYYGYTFGSGTRLTVV.

V is TRBV7-2 and J is TRBJ2-7, with D possibly called TRBD1 or TRBD2 (5 bases each). The CDR3 length is 14 residues. Germline V lookup: CDR1 SGHTA, CDR2 FQGNSA. Trimming left V 4 bases short and J 2 bases short, with 12 bases between. The CDR3 reads CASSSSGRTYEQYF. CDR3 sequence (DNA): TGTGCCAGCAGCTCGTCGGGACGAACCTACGAGCAGTACTTC.

This clonotype was counted between two and nine times. V gene TRBV20-1 combines with J gene TRBJ2-6; D may be TRBD1 (5 bases). CDR1 is DFQATT, CDR2 SNEGSKA, per germline (reference sequence). This CDR3 region has 15 residues. Trimming stripped 3 bases from V and 0 bases from J, with 9 bases between. CDR3 region: CSASGAPSGANVLTF. The CDR3, as DNA: TGCAGTGCTAGTGGGGCTCCCTCTGGGGCCAACGTCCTGACTTTC.